This TCR beta chain appears in the sequencing data of a study of blood T cell repertoires in COVID-19. Germline V gene lookup returns CDR1 MDHEN and CDR2 SYDVKM. Trimming cost V 6 bases and J 1 base; bases outside gene matches: 5. CDR3 length equals 15 residues. Source study methods: Nucleated cell counts were estimated from reference gene primer amplification. Clones were read by immunoSEQ multiplex PCR, and TCRdb kept only the in-frame ones, dropping some. For V, J and clone size, that table is used; D and trimming come from the DNA. The table lists some 90,000 clones, roughly 83% of them singletons, with more than 9.5% in the top ten. This clone appeared once.

Input material: peripheral blood. This rearrangement joins TRBV28 to TRBJ2-5; 10 bases line up with TRBD1. This clonotype was sampled from a human donor in a cohort sampled during active COVID-19. As DNA, the CDR3 is TGTGCCAGCAGGACAGGGGGCCCTCTCCAAGAGACCCAGTACTTC. It is translated as CASRTGGPLQETQYF.